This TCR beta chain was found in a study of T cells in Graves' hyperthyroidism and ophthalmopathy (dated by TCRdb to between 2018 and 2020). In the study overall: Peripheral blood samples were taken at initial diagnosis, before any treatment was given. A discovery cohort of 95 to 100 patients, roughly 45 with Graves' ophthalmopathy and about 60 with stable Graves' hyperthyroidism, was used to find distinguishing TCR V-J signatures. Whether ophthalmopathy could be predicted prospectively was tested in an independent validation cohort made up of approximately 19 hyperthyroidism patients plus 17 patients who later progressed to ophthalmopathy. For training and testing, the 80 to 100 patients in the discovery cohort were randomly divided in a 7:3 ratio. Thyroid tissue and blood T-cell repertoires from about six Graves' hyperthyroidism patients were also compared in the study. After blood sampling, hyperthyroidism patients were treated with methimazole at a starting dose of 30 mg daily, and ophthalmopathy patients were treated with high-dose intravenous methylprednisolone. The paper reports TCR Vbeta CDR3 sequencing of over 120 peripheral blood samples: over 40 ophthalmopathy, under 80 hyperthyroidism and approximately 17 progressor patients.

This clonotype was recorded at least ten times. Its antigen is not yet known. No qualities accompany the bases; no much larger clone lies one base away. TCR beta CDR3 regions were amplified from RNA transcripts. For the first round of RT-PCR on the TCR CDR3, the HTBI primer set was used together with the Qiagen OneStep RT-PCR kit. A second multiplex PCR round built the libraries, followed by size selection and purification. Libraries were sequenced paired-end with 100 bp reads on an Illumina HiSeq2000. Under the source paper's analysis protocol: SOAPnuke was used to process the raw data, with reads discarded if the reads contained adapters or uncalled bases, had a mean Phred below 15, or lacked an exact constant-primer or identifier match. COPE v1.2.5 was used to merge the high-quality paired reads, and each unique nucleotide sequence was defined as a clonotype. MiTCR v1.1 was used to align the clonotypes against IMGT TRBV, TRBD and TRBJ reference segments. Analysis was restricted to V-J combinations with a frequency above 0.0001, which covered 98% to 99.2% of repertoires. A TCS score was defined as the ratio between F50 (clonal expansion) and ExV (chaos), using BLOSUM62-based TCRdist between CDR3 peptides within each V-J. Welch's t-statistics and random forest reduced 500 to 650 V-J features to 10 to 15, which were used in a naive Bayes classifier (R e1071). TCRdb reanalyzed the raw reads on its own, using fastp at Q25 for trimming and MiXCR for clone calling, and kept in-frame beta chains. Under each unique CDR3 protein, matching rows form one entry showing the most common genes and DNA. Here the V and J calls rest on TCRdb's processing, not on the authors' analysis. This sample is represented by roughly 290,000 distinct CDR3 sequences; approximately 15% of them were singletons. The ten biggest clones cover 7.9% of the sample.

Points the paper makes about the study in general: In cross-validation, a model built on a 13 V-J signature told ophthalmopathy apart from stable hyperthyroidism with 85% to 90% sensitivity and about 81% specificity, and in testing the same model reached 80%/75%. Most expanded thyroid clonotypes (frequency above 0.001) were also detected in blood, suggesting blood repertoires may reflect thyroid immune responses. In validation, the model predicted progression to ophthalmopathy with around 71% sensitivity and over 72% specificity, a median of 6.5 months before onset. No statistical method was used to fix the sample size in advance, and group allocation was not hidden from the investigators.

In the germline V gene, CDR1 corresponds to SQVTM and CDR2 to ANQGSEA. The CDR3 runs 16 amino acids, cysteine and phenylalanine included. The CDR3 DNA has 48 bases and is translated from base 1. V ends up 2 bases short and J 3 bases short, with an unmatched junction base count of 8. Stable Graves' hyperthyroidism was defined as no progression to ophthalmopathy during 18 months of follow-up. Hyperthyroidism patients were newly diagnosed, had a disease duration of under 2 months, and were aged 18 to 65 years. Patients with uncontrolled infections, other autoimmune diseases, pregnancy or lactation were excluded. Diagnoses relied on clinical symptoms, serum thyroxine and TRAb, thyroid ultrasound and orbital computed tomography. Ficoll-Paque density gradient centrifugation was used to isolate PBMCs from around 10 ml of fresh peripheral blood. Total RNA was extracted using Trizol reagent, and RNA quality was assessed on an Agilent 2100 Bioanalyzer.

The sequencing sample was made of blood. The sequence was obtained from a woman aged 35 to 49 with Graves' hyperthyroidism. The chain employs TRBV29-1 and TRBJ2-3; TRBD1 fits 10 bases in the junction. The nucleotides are TGCAGCGTTGAAAAGCTCGGGACAGGGGTGACAGATACGCAGTATTTT. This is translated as CSVEKLGTGVTDTQYF.